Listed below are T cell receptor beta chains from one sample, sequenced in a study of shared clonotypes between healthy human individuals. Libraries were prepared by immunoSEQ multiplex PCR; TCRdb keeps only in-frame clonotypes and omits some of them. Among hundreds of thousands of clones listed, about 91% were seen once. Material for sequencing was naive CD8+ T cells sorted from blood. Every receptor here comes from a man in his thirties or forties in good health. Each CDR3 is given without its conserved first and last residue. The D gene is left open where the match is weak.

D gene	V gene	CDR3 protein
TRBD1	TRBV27	ASSRSGTVYTEAF
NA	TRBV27	ASSLHSSTDTQY
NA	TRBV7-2	ASSLHSSYEQY
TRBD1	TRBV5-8	ASSNRDREILGEQF
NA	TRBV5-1	ASSLNREGAEAF
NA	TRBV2	ASSMNTEAF
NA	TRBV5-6	ASSWGLGAYEQY
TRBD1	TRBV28	ASSQLNRGWTEAF
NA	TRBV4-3	ASSQGRSGAYEQY
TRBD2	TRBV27	ASSLLGTSGTGEQF
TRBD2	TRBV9	ASSVGEGGPRNEQF
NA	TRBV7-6	ASSPGGAAGELF
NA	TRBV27	ASSLGALWGDTQY
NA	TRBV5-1	ASGRESSPEQF
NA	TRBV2	ASSEIWRQTNTGELF
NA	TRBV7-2	ASRNQGSSYNEQF
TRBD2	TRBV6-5	ASSHGRAVYEQY
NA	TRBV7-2	ASSLGGLVGYT
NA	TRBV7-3	ASSFSGGNEQF
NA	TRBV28	ASSPRWGDKNIQY
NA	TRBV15	ATSRDSVGQY
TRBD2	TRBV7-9	ASSPGTSPDNEQF
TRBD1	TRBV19	ATRQGGGQPQH
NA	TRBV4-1	ASSQEMSGSPYEQY
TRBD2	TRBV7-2	ASSPGTSGYEQY
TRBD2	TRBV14	ASSQAGLGGLETQY
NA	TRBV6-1	ASREAGLPANGYT
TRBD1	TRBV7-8	ASSYLGDGPGDRGNTIY
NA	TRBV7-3	ASSSSRTRTDTQY
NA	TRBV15	ATLSSPGGTDTQY
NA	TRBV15	ATSSGPERAGANYGYT
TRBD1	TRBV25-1	ASGWTGDMDTQY
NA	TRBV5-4	ASSPVQGLGNEQY
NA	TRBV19	ASSIEGRVYEQY
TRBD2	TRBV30	AWNPGLAGNEQY